These T cell receptor beta chains were read from a single sample in a study of response to subunit inactivated influenza vaccine. TCRdb re-derived calls from the RT-PCR reads in MiXCR, one entry per CDR3 protein. The sample contains approximately 530,000 distinct CDR3 sequences, roughly 13% of which appear only once. The sequences come from PBMCs from blood, collected more than 35 days after vaccination. The source of these receptors is a man aged 50 to 60 who received an inactivated influenza vaccine. Both conserved end residues are part of each CDR3. D genes are given only for firm matches. Clone size is shown for a subset of rows, as once, few, many or a class of expanded clone.

D gene: NA
clone size: NA
J gene: TRBJ2-1
V gene: TRBV5-1
CDR3 protein: CASSLVGLGVNEQFF
CDR3 DNA: TGCGCCAGCAGCTTGGTAGGGCTTGGGGTCAATGAGCAGTTCTTC

D gene: NA
clone size: NA
J gene: TRBJ1-2
V gene: TRBV12-3/TRBV12-4
CDR3 protein: CASSFLQGSGYTF
CDR3 DNA: TGTGCCAGCAGTTTTTTACAGGGCAGTGGCTACACCTTC

D gene: NA
clone size: NA
J gene: TRBJ1-5
V gene: TRBV6-6
CDR3 protein: CASSASSNQPQHF
CDR3 DNA: TGTGCCAGCAGCGCTAGTAGCAATCAGCCCCAGCATTTT

D gene: NA
clone size: many
J gene: TRBJ1-4
V gene: TRBV7-2
CDR3 protein: CASSLSGPQEKLFF
CDR3 DNA: TGTGCCAGCAGCTTGTCCGGACCTCAAGAAAAACTGTTTTTT

D gene: NA
clone size: few
J gene: TRBJ1-6
V gene: TRBV20-1
CDR3 protein: CSARVLPGSDSPLHF
CDR3 DNA: TGCAGTGCTAGAGTCCTGCCGGGGAGCGATTCACCCCTCCACTTT

D gene: TRBD2
clone size: NA
J gene: TRBJ2-1
V gene: TRBV6-1
CDR3 protein: CASGTSGGAWDEQFF
CDR3 DNA: TGTGCCAGTGGGACTAGCGGGGGGGCTTGGGATGAGCAGTTCTTC

D gene: NA
clone size: few
J gene: TRBJ2-3
V gene: TRBV20-1
CDR3 protein: CSASGASTDTQYF
CDR3 DNA: TGCAGTGCTAGCGGGGCTAGCACAGATACGCAGTATTTT

D gene: TRBD1
clone size: NA
J gene: TRBJ2-2
V gene: TRBV10-3
CDR3 protein: CAISADRTGELFF
CDR3 DNA: TGTGCCATCAGTGCGGACAGGACCGGGGAGCTGTTTTTT

D gene: TRBD2
clone size: NA
J gene: TRBJ2-1
V gene: TRBV9
CDR3 protein: CASSVALAGNEQFF
CDR3 DNA: TGTGCCAGCAGCGTAGCACTAGCGGGAAATGAGCAGTTCTTC

D gene: NA
clone size: NA
J gene: TRBJ2-7
V gene: TRBV5-1
CDR3 protein: CASRGTGISYEQYF
CDR3 DNA: TGCGCCAGCAGGGGTACGGGGATCTCCTACGAGCAGTACTTC